Presented here are 28 T cell receptor beta chains from one specimen sequenced in a study of response to subunit inactivated influenza vaccine. MiXCR, run by TCRdb on the RT-PCR reads, gives a single entry per CDR3 protein. Of 300,000 to 350,000 distinct CDR3 sequences listed, 21% are singletons. This material consisted of PBMCs from blood, taken approximately 22 months after vaccination. The receptors were sampled from a man between 50 and 75 years old who received an inactivated influenza vaccine.

This clonotype was observed many times. The gene calls are TRBV7-9 and TRBJ1-1; 7 positions match TRBD1. The CDR3 is 15 residues long. Trimming removed 2 bases from V and 3 bases from J; junction bases left unmatched: 6. From germline, CDR1 is SEHNR and CDR2 FQNEAQ (reference sequence). The DNA of the CDR3 is TGTGCCAGCAGCTTAAGGGGGCTCACGGACACTGAAGCTTTCTTT. This translates into CASSLRGLTDTEAFF.

This chain links TRBV18 with TRBJ2-3, with 7 bases matching TRBD2. The germline gives CDR1 KGHSH, CDR2 LQKENI. V gave up 8 bases and J gave up 1 base; unmatched junction bases: 9. The length of the CDR3 is 15 residues. CDR3 DNA sequence: TGTGCCAGCGCAGAAGAGCGGGGAGGCACAGATACGCAGTATTTT. As protein: CASAEERGGTDTQYF.

This clonotype came up many times. The genes are TRBV27 and TRBJ1-6; D is uncertain. CDR3 length: 14 amino acids. CDR1 and CDR2 (germline): MNHEY, SMNVEV (reference sequence). The V and J ends lost 6 bases and 0 bases respectively, with 6 bases between them. The CDR3 DNA reads as TGTGCCAGCAGGACACCCTCCTATAATTCACCCCTCCACTTT. Translation: CASRTPSYNSPLHF.

The J gene is TRBJ1-1, the V gene TRBV6-1, with 8 bases identical to TRBD1. In germline, CDR1 is MNHNS, CDR2 SASEGT. CDR3 size: 16 residues. V was clipped by 7 bases and J by 1 base; unmatched bases: 11. The CDR3 DNA is TGTGCCAGCACCACCCCGCGGACAGGGAGGAACACTGAAGCTTTCTTT. Protein sequence: CASTTPRTGRNTEAFF.

This rearrangement joins TRBV27 to TRBJ1-6, with D unclear. The CDR3 consists of 15 residues. Germline CDR1 is MNHEY and CDR2 is SMNVEV (reference sequence). V was pared by 1 base and J by 10 bases, with 14 bases between. CDR3 DNA: TGTGCCAGCAGTTTATTGGGCAGGCCGGAGTCACCCCTCCACTTT. Amino acids: CASSLLGRPESPLHF.

This sequence joins TRBV24-1 and TRBJ2-5; D gene uncertain. Germline values: CDR1 KGHDR, CDR2 SFDVKD. There are 15 residues in the CDR3. V was pared by 7 bases and J by 1 base, with 15 bases between. The CDR3 protein is CATRESGSPQETQYF. The CDR3 region has the DNA TGTGCCACCAGGGAGTCGGGCAGCCCCCAAGAGACCCAGTACTTC.

The chain recombines TRBV20-1 with TRBJ1-5; 7 bases are shared with TRBD1. Per the germline V gene, CDR1 is DFQATT and CDR2 is SNEGSKA (reference sequence). The CDR3 is 16 residues long. The ends lost 1 base at V and 6 bases at J; junction bases unmatched: 12. CDR3 nucleotide sequence: TGCAGTGCTAGAGGGCCGCGACAGGGAGGCGGTCAGCCCCAGCATTTT. Translation: CSARGPRQGGGQPQHF.

This clonotype has at least ten counts. The V and J genes are TRBV24-1 and TRBJ1-1; no reliable D call. CDR1 KGHDR and CDR2 SFDVKD come from the germline V gene. This CDR3 is built from 15 residues. V was trimmed by 2 bases and J by 3 bases, leaving 12 bases between them. Written as DNA, the CDR3 is TGTGCCACCAGTGATTCTCGAGCTGGGGACACTGAAGCTTTCTTT. Translating it yields CATSDSRAGDTEAFF.

V gene TRBV5-1 combines with J gene TRBJ1-1, with D possibly TRBD1 on 6 matching bases. The V and J ends lost 5 bases and 4 bases respectively, with 21 bases between them. The CDR3 is 16 residues long. From germline, CDR1 is SGHRS and CDR2 YFSETQ. The CDR3 sequence is CASSGGATPRSTEAFF. The CDR3 DNA reads as TGCGCCAGCAGTGGGGGGGCAACTCCCCGGAGCACTGAAGCTTTCTTT.

The genes are TRBV3-1 and TRBJ2-7; the D gene is possibly TRBD2 (6 bases). V lost 8 bases and J lost 7, with 15 bases in between. The CDR3 is 12 residues long. The germline V gene encodes CDR1 LGHDT and CDR2 YNNKEL (reference sequence). CDR3 region: CASGERASEQYF. Written as DNA, the CDR3 is TGTGCCAGCGGGGAGCGGGCCAGTGAGCAGTACTTC.

This clonotype was seen a handful of times. V is TRBV27 and J is TRBJ1-5; TRBD1 might be the D (6 bases). Trimming took 6 bases from V and 13 from J, leaving 13 bases between them. The CDR3 consists of 11 residues. Germline assignment: CDR1 MNHEY and CDR2 SMNVEV (reference sequence). The DNA for the CDR3 is TGTGCCAGCAGGCAAGGGGGGACGCAGCATTTT. Translating it yields CASRQGGTQHF.

The J gene is TRBJ1-1, the V gene TRBV12-3 or TRBV12-4, with TRBD1 matching 7 bases. V dropped 7 bases and J dropped 4; count of bases not matched to a gene: 9. CDR3 length: 14 residues. CDR3 DNA sequence: TGTGCCAGCACCACCAGACAGGGACCCACTGAAGCTTTCTTT. Its translation is CASTTRQGPTEAFF.

This chain joins TRBV20-1 and TRBJ2-3, with D tentatively TRBD1 (6 bases). The V end lost 2 bases, the J end lost 6 bases, and 30 bases lay between the germline ends. The CDR3 contains 19 residues. Germline lookup yields CDR1 DFQATT and CDR2 SNEGSKA (reference sequence). The CDR3 loop reads CSARRGWVIRRGWADTQYF. The CDR3 DNA reads as TGCAGTGCTAGAAGGGGGTGGGTTATCCGACGAGGTTGGGCCGATACGCAGTATTTT.

This clonotype was picked up a small number of times. This rearrangement joins TRBV4-2 to TRBJ2-5, with D unclear. This CDR3 has 13 amino acids. Trimming removed 2 bases at V and 1 base at J, with 5 bases between. The V gene's germline CDR1 is LGHNA and CDR2 YNFKEQ. The CDR3 DNA sequence: TGTGCCAGCAGCCAAAATTCCCAAGAGACCCAGTACTTC. Translated: CASSQNSQETQYF.

The gene calls are TRBV7-6 and TRBJ1-4; no firm D call. Trimming took off 5 bases at V and 0 bases at J, with 13 bases between the two ends. CDR3 size: 16 residues. Germline lookup yields CDR1 SGHVS and CDR2 FNYEAQ. The CDR3 loop reads CASSPRERATNEKLFF. For the CDR3, the DNA is TGTGCCAGCAGCCCCCGGGAGCGTGCAACTAATGAAAAACTGTTTTTT.

This chain uses TRBV5-1 with TRBJ2-7; D gene uncertain. The V gene lost 1 base and the J gene lost 2 bases, with 4 bases spanning the gap. CDR3 size: 12 residues. Germline lookup yields CDR1 SGHRS and CDR2 YFSETQ. CDR3 in DNA: TGCGCCAGCAGCTTGACACCCTACGAGCAGTACTTC. Translating gives CASSLTPYEQYF.

This clonotype appeared a few times. V and J are TRBV6-1 and TRBJ1-4; D unclear. In germline, CDR1 is MNHNS, CDR2 SASEGT. Trimming cost V 5 bases and J 7 bases, with 11 bases left between them. CDR3 length: 13 residues. The CDR3 DNA reads as TGTGCCAGCAGTCCCAGGTTAGGTGAAAAACTGTTTTTT. Its translation: CASSPRLGEKLFF.

To note about this clonotype: Germline and junction disagree at one end, which may indicate a read error. This chain links TRBV19 with TRBJ2-3; 7 nucleotides line up with TRBD2. Germline CDR1 LNHDA, CDR2 SQIVND (reference sequence). There are 13 residues in the CDR3. The CDR3 nucleotides are TGTGCCGGTAGCGGGCTCCGCGGAGATACGCAGTATTTT. Translation gives CAGSGLRGDTQYF.

This clonotype was recorded at least ten times. This chain uses TRBV11-2 with TRBJ1-3; D gene unclear. This CDR3 contains 14 residues. V shed 4 bases and J shed 4 bases, with 11 bases lying between them. The germline V gene encodes CDR1 SGHAT and CDR2 FQNNGV. The CDR3 DNA is TGTGCCAGCAGCTACCGACAAGTCGGAAACACCATATATTTT. Translation gives CASSYRQVGNTIYF.

This clonotype was seen a handful of times. J is TRBJ1-2 and V is TRBV5-1; no clear D gene. Looked up from germline, CDR1 is SGHRS and CDR2 is YFSETQ. The V gene lost 1 base and the J gene lost 6 bases, with 19 bases spanning the gap. CDR3 length: 16 residues. The CDR3 coding sequence is TGCGCCAGCAGCTTGTCCGGGGTGGGAGTGCAGGATGGCTACACCTTC. It encodes CASSLSGVGVQDGYTF.

The J gene is TRBJ1-4, the V gene TRBV5-1; the D is unclear. Trimming pared 0 bases from V and 10 bases from J, leaving 7 bases between. The CDR3 is made up of 12 amino acids. In germline, CDR1 is SGHRS, CDR2 YFSETQ. DNA for the CDR3: TGCGCCAGCAGCTTGGGGCTCGGAAAACTGTTTTTT. Translation: CASSLGLGKLFF.

The chain links TRBV7-9 to TRBJ2-5; TRBD1 might be the D (6 bases). Germline CDR1 and CDR2: SEHNR and FQNEAQ (reference sequence). V was pared by 1 base and J by 3 bases, with 12 bases between. The CDR3 covers 15 residues. The CDR3 protein is CASSLDLGTKETQYF. CDR3 sequence (DNA): TGTGCCAGCAGCTTAGATTTGGGGACAAAAGAGACCCAGTACTTC.

With respect to this clonotype: The CDR3 ends on some other residue instead of the conserved phenylalanine or tryptophan, so this is likely a read error. V gene TRBV24-1 combines with J gene TRBJ2-1; D not resolved. This CDR3 is built from 13 residues. Germline assignment: CDR1 KGHDR and CDR2 SFDVKD. V lost 1 base, J lost 7 bases, and 7 bases lay in between. This CDR3 reads CATSDLGANEQFV. In DNA form, the CDR3 reads TGTGCCACCAGTGATTTAGGAGCGAATGAGCAGTTCGTC.

The chain joins TRBV18 to TRBJ1-1, with TRBD1 matching 8 bases. CDR3 length: 17 amino acids. V dropped 2 bases and J dropped 0; count of bases not matched to a gene: 8. CDR1 and CDR2 from the germline V gene are KGHSH and LQKENI. For the CDR3, the DNA is TGTGCCAGCTCACCATTGGCTAGGACAGGGTTGAACACTGAAGCTTTCTTT. It is translated as CASSPLARTGLNTEAFF.

The V gene is TRBV7-9, the J gene TRBJ2-1; 9 bases align to TRBD1. The germline CDR1 and CDR2 sequences are SEHNR and FQNEAQ (reference sequence). The CDR3 sequence is 17 residues long. J gave up 7 bases and V 7 bases, and 17 bases lay outside the gene matches. The CDR3, as DNA: TGTGCCAGCACCAAACCCGCAGGGACAGGGAACTGGAATGAGCAGTTCTTC. Amino acid sequence: CASTKPAGTGNWNEQFF.

The chain carries TRBV7-2 and TRBJ1-2, with a tentative D call TRBD1 (5 bases). Trimming removed 4 bases from V and 4 bases from J, with 10 bases in between. This CDR3 spans 13 amino acids. CDR1 and CDR2 (germline): SGHTA, FQGNSA. Written as DNA, the CDR3 is TGTGCCAGCAGCTGGGAAGGGACCTATGGCTACACCTTC. This sequence encodes CASSWEGTYGYTF.

The V gene is TRBV5-6, the J gene TRBJ2-4, with TRBD1 matching over 12 bases. From germline, CDR1 is SGHDT and CDR2 YYEEEE. The junction had 5 bases not matched to a gene; V was cut back by 4 bases and J by 6 bases. The CDR3 totals 15 residues. CDR3 in DNA: TGTGCCAGCAGCCAGGGACAGGGGGCTGGAAACATTCAGTACTTC. Protein: CASSQGQGAGNIQYF.

In this sample, this clonotype turned up many times. V and J are TRBV18 and TRBJ2-1; TRBD2 matches 8 bases. CDR1 and CDR2 from the germline V gene are KGHSH and LQKENI. The CDR3 is 16 residues long. V dropped 4 bases and J dropped 9; count of bases not matched to a gene: 14. The CDR3 bases are TGTGCCAGCTCACTTCCTCTTTCGGGGGGGTCTGGTGAGCAGTTCTTC. This sequence encodes CASSLPLSGGSGEQFF.